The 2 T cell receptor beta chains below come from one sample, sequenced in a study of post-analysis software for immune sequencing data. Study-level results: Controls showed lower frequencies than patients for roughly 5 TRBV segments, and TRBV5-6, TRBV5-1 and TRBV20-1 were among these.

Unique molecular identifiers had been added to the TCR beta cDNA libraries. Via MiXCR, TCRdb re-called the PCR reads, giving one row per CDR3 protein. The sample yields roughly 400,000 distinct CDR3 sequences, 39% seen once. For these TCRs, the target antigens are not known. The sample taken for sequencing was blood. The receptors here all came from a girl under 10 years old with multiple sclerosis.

In nucleotides, the CDR3 is TGTGCCAGCAGTACCTGGGACGGATTATACAATGAGCAGTTCTTC. This sequence encodes CASSTWDGLYNEQFF. The chain recombines TRBV27 with TRBJ2-1, with D perhaps being TRBD1 or TRBD2 (5 bases each). The germline V and J ends were trimmed by 5 bases and 4 bases, with 15 bases remaining between them. Per the germline V gene, CDR1 is MNHEY and CDR2 is SMNVEV (reference sequence). The CDR3 contains 15 residues.

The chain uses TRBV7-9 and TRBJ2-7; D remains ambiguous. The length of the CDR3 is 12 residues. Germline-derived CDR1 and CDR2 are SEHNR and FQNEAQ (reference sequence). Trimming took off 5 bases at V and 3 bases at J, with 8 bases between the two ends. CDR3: CASSPLNYEQYF. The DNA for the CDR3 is TGTGCCAGCAGCCCCCTGAACTACGAGCAGTACTTC.